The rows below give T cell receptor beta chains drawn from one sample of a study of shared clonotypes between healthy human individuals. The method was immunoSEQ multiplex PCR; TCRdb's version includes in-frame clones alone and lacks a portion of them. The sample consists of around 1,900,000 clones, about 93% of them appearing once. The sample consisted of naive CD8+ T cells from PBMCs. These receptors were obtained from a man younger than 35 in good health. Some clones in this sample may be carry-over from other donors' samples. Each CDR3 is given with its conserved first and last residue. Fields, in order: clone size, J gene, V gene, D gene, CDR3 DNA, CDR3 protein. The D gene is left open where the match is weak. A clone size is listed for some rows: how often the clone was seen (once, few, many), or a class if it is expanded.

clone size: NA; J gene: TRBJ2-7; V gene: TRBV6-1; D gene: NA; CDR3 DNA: TGTGCCAGCAGTGAAGCTCCTACTAGTACGAGCGAGCAGTACTTC; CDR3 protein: CASSEAPTSTSEQYF
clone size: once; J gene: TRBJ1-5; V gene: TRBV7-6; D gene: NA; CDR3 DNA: TGTGCCAGCAGCCAGGACAGCCGCAATCAGCCCCAGCATTTT; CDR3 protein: CASSQDSRNQPQHF
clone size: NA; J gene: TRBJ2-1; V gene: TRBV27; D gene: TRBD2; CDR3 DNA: TGTGCCAGCGCCCAGAGCGGGGGCAATGAGCAGTTCTTC; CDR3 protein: CASAQSGGNEQFF
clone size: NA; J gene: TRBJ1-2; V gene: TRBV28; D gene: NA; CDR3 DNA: TGTGCCAGCACCCCCCCGACAGATCCTAATGGCTACACCTTC; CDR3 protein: CASTPPTDPNGYTF
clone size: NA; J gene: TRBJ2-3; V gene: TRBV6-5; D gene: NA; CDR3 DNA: TGTGCCAGCAGTTACTCGAGTCTTGACACGCAGTATTTT; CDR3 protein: CASSYSSLDTQYF
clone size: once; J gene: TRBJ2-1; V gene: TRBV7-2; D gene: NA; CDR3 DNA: TGTGCCAGCAGCTTAGATAAATTCCTAAACAATGAGCAGTTCTTC; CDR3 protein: CASSLDKFLNNEQFF
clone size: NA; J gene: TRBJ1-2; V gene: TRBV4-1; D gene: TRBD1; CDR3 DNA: TGCGCCAGCAGCCTCACGGACAGGCCTAACTATGGCTACACCTTC; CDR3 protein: CASSLTDRPNYGYTF
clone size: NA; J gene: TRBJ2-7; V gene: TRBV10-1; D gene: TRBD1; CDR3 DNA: TGCGCCAGCAGTTGGGACAGGGGATACGAGCAGTACTTC; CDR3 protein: CASSWDRGYEQYF
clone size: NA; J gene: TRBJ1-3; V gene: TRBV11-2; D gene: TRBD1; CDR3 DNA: TGTGCCAGCAGCTTACGGACAGGCCGTAGCTCTGGAAACACCATATATTTT; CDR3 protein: CASSLRTGRSSGNTIYF
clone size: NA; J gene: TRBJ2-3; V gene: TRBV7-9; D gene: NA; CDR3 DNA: TGTGCCAGCAGCTTAGGACAGTATTTACCTAGCACAGATACGCAGTATTTT; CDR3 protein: CASSLGQYLPSTDTQYF
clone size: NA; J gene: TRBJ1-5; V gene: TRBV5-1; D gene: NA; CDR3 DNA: TGCGCCAGCAGCTCTCCTTACAGGGTAAGGGGTAATGGCAATCAGCCCCAGCATTTT; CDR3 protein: CASSSPYRVRGNGNQPQHF
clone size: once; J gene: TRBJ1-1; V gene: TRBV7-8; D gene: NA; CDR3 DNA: TGTGCCAGCAGCACTCCGGACAGTAATATGAACACTGAAGCTTTCTTT; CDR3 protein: CASSTPDSNMNTEAFF
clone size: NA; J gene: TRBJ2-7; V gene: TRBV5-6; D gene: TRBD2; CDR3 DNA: TGTGCCAGCACGCTAGCGGGAGTGGTTTACGAGCAGTACTTC; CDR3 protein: CASTLAGVVYEQYF
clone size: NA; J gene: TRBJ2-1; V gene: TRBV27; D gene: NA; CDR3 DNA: TGTGCCAGCAGCACGACAGGAATCGGAGAGCAGTTCTTC; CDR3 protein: CASSTTGIGEQFF